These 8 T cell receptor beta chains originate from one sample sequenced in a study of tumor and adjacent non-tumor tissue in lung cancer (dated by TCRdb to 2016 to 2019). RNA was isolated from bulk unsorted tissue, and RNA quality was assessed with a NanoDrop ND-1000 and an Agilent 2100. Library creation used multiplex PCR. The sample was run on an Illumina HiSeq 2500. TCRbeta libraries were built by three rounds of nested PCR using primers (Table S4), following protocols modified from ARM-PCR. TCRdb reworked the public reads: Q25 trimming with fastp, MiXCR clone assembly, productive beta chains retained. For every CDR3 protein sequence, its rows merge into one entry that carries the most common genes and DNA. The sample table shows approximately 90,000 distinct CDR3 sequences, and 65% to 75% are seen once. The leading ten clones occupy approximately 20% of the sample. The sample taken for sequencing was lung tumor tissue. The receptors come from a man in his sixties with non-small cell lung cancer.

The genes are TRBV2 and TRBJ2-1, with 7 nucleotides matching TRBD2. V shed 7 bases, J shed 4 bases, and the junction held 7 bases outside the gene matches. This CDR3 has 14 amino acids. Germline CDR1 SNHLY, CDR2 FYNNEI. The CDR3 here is CASTPGLFYNEQFF. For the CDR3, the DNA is TGTGCCAGCACTCCGGGACTATTTTACAATGAGCAGTTCTTC.

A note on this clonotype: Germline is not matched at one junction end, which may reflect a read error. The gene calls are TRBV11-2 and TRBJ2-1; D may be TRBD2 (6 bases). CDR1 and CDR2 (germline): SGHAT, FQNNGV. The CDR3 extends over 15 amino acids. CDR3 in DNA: TGTGTCAGCAGCCCCCATCGGGGGATGAGGGATGAGCAGTTCTTC. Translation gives CVSSPHRGMRDEQFF.

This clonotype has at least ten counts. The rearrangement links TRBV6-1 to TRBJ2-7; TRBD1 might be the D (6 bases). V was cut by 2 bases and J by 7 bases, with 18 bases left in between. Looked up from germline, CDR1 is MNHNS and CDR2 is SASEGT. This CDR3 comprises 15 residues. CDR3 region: CASSELQGPPGEQYF. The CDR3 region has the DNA TGTGCCAGCAGTGAATTACAGGGTCCCCCGGGGGAGCAGTACTTC.

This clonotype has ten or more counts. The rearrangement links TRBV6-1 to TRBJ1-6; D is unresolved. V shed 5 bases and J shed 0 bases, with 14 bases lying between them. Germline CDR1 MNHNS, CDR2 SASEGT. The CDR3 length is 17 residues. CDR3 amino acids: CASSPRAPSSYNSPLHF. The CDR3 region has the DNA TGTGCCAGCAGTCCCCGGGCCCCGAGCTCCTATAATTCACCCCTCCACTTT.

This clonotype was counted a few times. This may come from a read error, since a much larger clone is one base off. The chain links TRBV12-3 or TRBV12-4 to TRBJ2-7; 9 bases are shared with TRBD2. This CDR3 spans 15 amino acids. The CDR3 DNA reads TGTGCCAGCAGGCGAGGCGGGGGGGGTTCCTACGAGCGGTACTTC. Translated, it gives CASRRGGGGSYERYF.

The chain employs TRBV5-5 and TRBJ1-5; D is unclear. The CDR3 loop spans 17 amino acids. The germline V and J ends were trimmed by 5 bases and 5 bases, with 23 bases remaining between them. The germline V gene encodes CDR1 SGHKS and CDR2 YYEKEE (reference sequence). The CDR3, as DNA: TGTGCCAGCAGGGATTATCCTTTGTCCCTTGGTGATCAGCCCCAGCATTTT. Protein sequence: CASRDYPLSLGDQPQHF.

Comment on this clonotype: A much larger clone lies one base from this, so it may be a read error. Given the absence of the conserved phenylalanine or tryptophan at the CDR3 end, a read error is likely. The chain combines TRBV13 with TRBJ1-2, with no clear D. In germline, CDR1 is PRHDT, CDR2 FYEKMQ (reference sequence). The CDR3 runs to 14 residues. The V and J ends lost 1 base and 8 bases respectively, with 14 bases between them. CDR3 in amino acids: CASSLETILRGYTY. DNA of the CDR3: TGTGCCAGCAGCTTAGAGACAATCTTGAGGGGCTACACCTAC.

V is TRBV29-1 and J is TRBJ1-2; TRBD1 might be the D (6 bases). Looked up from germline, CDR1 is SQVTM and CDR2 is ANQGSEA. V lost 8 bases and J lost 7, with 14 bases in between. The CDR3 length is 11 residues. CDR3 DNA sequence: TGCAGCATTACCGGGACATCTGGCTACACCTTC. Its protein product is CSITGTSGYTF.